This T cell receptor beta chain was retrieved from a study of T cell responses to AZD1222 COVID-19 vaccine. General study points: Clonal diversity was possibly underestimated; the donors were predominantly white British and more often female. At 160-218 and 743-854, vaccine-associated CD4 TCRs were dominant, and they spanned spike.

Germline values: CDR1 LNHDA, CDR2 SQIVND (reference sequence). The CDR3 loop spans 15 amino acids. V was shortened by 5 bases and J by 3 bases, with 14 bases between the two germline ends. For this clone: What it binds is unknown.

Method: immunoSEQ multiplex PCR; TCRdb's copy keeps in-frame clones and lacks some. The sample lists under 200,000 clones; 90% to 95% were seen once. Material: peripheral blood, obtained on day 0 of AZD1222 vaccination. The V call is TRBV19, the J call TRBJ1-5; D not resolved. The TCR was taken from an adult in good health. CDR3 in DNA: TGTGCCAGTAGTTCAAGGGAAGCCAACAATCAGCCCCAGCATTTT. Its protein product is CASSSREANNQPQHF.